The 30 T cell receptor beta chains in this list originate from one sample, sequenced in a study of blood T cell repertoires in COVID-19. TCRdb's table, derived via immunoSEQ multiplex PCR, lists solely in-frame clones and lacks some. The table records a few hundred thousand clones, roughly 80% of them present only once. The specimen sequenced was peripheral blood. All receptors come from a person aged 70 to 80 with COVID-19, enrolled during active disease.

The chain couples TRBV19 to TRBJ2-1; 15 positions match TRBD2. Per the germline V gene, CDR1 is LNHDA and CDR2 is SQIVND (reference sequence). Trimming at V came to 8 bases and at J to 3 bases, leaving 8 bases not matched to a gene. The CDR3 runs 17 residues. CDR3 nucleotides: TGTGCCAGTGAAGGCTCGGGACTAGCGGGGGGCTACAATGAGCAGTTCTTC. Translating it yields CASEGSGLAGGYNEQFF.

The J gene is TRBJ1-4, the V gene TRBV5-4; perhaps TRBD1 as D (6 bases). Trimming removed 4 bases at V and 3 bases at J, with 13 bases between. The length of the CDR3 is 15 residues. The germline V gene encodes CDR1 SGHNT and CDR2 YYREEE (reference sequence). In DNA, the CDR3 is TGTGCCAGCAGCGTAACAGGGACGGCTAATGAAAAACTGTTTTTT. Encoded protein: CASSVTGTANEKLFF.

The chain links TRBV19 to TRBJ2-7; TRBD1 is a possible D gene (6 bases). The CDR3 spans 16 residues. Germline CDR1 LNHDA, CDR2 SQIVND (reference sequence). V was clipped by 9 bases and J by 3 bases, with 24 bases between them. CDR3 loop: CASSISSVRRGYEQYF. In DNA form, the CDR3 reads TGTGCCAGCTCCATTTCATCAGTTCGCAGGGGCTACGAGCAGTACTTC.

The chain joins TRBV27 to TRBJ1-6; TRBD1 is a possible D gene (5 bases). Trimming left V 10 bases short and J 6 bases short, with 16 bases between. Germline CDR1 MNHEY, CDR2 SMNVEV (reference sequence). The CDR3 contains 14 residues. CDR3 coding DNA: TGTGCCACCCAACTTCAGGGAAGTAATTCACCCCTCCACTTT. It encodes CATQLQGSNSPLHF.

The chain employs TRBV7-3 and TRBJ1-3; maybe TRBD1 (6 bases). This CDR3 contains 15 residues. CDR1 is SGHTA, CDR2 FQGTGA, per germline. Trimming stripped 4 bases from V and 2 bases from J, with 12 bases between. CDR3 protein: CASSSKGGPGNTIYF. CDR3 in DNA: TGTGCCAGCAGCTCCAAAGGGGGTCCTGGAAACACCATATATTTT.

The rearrangement uses TRBV7-2 and TRBJ2-7; D is ambiguous. Germline V lookup: CDR1 SGHTA, CDR2 FQGNSA. The CDR3 loop spans 15 amino acids. V was shortened by 1 base and J by 1 base, with 11 bases between the two germline ends. CDR3 sequence reads: CASSLEFWLSYEQYF. Written as DNA, the CDR3 is TGTGCCAGCAGCTTAGAATTTTGGCTGTCCTACGAGCAGTACTTC.

The chain has TRBV15 and TRBJ1-4; 9 positions agree with TRBD1. The CDR3 extends over 16 amino acids. V trimming: 0 bases; J trimming: 4 bases; junction bases outside the gene matches: 3. Germline V gene sequence: CDR1 LNHNV, CDR2 YYDKDF (reference sequence). For the CDR3, the DNA is TGTGCCACCAGCAGAGATCTGGGACAGGGTAATGAAAAACTGTTTTTT. Its translation: CATSRDLGQGNEKLFF.

This clone has a single count. This sequence joins TRBV14 and TRBJ2-7; possibly TRBD1 for D (5 bases). The length of the CDR3 is 16 residues. With 1 base removed from V and 3 bases from J, the gap between germline ends came to 16 bases. Germline-derived CDR1 and CDR2 are SGHDN and FVKESK. CDR3 DNA sequence: TGTGCCAGCAGCCAAGGGAAGGCCAGGGATAGCTACGAGCAGTACTTC. It specifies CASSQGKARDSYEQYF.

The chain carries TRBV6-5 and TRBJ1-3, with TRBD1 matching over 10 bases. The V and J ends lost 4 bases and 3 bases, in that order; junction bases with no gene match: 6. CDR1 and CDR2 (germline): MNHEY, SVGAGI. The CDR3 has 16 residues. The CDR3 bases are TGTGCCAGCAGTTCCCCCGACAGGGGGCTTGGAAACACCATATATTTT. This sequence encodes CASSSPDRGLGNTIYF.

V gene TRBV11-2 combines with J gene TRBJ1-3; D is unclear. There are 15 residues in the CDR3. Germline CDR1 SGHAT, CDR2 FQNNGV. Trimming took 5 bases from V and 0 from J, leaving 11 bases between them. CDR3 loop: CASSPTGGSGNTIYF. The DNA of the CDR3 is TGTGCCAGCAGCCCTACCGGAGGCTCTGGAAACACCATATATTTT.

This clone was seen just once. V usage is TRBV28 and J usage is TRBJ2-4, with 8 bases lining up with TRBD2. The germline V gene encodes CDR1 MDHEN and CDR2 SYDVKM. This CDR3 contains 16 residues. The ends lost 7 bases at V and 4 bases at J; junction bases unmatched: 12. The chain's CDR3 is CASTPSRGGGKNIQYF. DNA for the CDR3: TGTGCCAGCACTCCCTCCCGGGGGGGCGGGAAAAACATTCAGTACTTC.

CDR3 residues: CASSSFRSSAARAWELFF. The CDR3 DNA reads TGTGCCAGCAGCTCCTTCCGGTCGTCAGCGGCTCGGGCCTGGGAGCTGTTTTTT. The gene calls are TRBV13 and TRBJ2-2, with D possibly TRBD2 on 5 matching bases. V shed 4 bases and J shed 9 bases, with 27 bases lying between them. CDR1 is PRHDT, CDR2 FYEKMQ, per germline (reference sequence). The CDR3 length is 18 residues. Drawing the rest from reference TRBV13 and TRBJ2-2, the complete variable domain is AAGVIQSPRHLIKEKRETATLKCYPIPRHDTVYWYQQGPGQDPQFLISFYEKMQSDKGSIPDRFSAQQFSDYHSELNMSSLELGDSALYFCASSSFRSSAARAWELFFGEGSRLTVL.

Points on this clone: The germline gene is not matched at one end of the junction; a read error may be the cause. The DNA for the CDR3 is TGTGCCAGCAGTTTGGTGGGAGAGGCCGGGGAGCTGTTTTTT. It yields the protein CASSLVGEAGELFF. This chain connects TRBV5-4 to TRBJ2-2; D possibly corresponds to TRBD2 (5 bases). Germline loops: CDR1 SGHNT, CDR2 YYREEE (reference sequence). This CDR3 contains 14 residues.

The gene calls are TRBV7-9 and TRBJ2-2, with 10 positions matching TRBD1. The CDR3 sequence is 17 residues long. V shed 2 bases and J 6 bases; nucleotides not matched to a gene: 9. From germline, CDR1 is SEHNR and CDR2 FQNEAQ (reference sequence). CDR3 sequence: CASSLTRGQGFPGELFF. In nucleotides, the CDR3 is TGTGCCAGCAGCTTAACCAGGGGACAGGGGTTTCCCGGGGAGCTGTTTTTT.

V and J are TRBV28 and TRBJ1-2, with 7 nucleotides matching TRBD1. V was clipped by 4 bases and J by 4 bases; unmatched bases: 3. CDR3 length: 13 residues. The V gene's germline CDR1 is MDHEN and CDR2 SYDVKM. CDR3 nucleotide sequence: TGTGCCAGCAGTTCGGGACAGATCTATGGCTACACCTTC. Its protein is CASSSGQIYGYTF.

The rearrangement joins TRBV7-6 to TRBJ1-3; no firm D call. Germline V gene lookup returns CDR1 SGHVS and CDR2 FNYEAQ. This CDR3 is built from 15 residues. The V gene lost 5 bases and the J gene lost 1 base, with 12 bases spanning the gap. CDR3 nucleotides: TGTGCCAGCAGCGATCCCGTCGGGTCTGGAAACACCATATATTTT. Translated: CASSDPVGSGNTIYF. The full variable domain, in which reference TRBV7-6 and TRBJ1-3 provide the parts outside the CDR3, is GAGVSQSPRYKVTKRGQDVALRCDPISGHVSLYWYRQALGQGPEFLTYFNYEAQQDKSGLPNDRFSAERPEGSISTLTIQRTEQRDSAMYRCASSDPVGSGNTIYFGEGSWLTVV.

To note about this clone: This CDR3 is also generated by other DNA sequences in the sample. The chain is built from TRBV9 and TRBJ2-3; no clear D gene. Germline CDR1 SGDLS, CDR2 YYNGEE. The CDR3 totals 14 residues. Between the trimmed V and J ends, which lost 0 bases and 1 base, there was a span of 6 bases. In DNA form, the CDR3 reads TGTGCCAGCAGCGTAGAACGAGGCACAGATACGCAGTATTTT. Protein sequence: CASSVERGTDTQYF.

This CDR3 reads CSVVGTEAFF. CDR3 bases: TGCAGCGTTGTCGGGACTGAAGCTTTCTTT. The V and J genes are TRBV29-1 and TRBJ1-1; D unresolved. The CDR3 runs 10 residues. Germline CDR1 SQVTM, CDR2 ANQGSEA. V shed 4 bases and J shed 5 bases, with 5 bases lying between them.

The rearrangement joins TRBV6-5 to TRBJ1-1; 10 bases align to TRBD1. The CDR3 loop spans 15 amino acids. Per the germline V gene, CDR1 is MNHEY and CDR2 is SVGAGI. With 0 bases clipped from V and 8 bases from J, the junction kept 6 bases outside the gene matches. The DNA for the CDR3 is TGTGCCAGCAGTTACTCGACAGGGGGCCCGGGAGAAGCTTTCTTT. This codes for CASSYSTGGPGEAFF.

V and J are TRBV9 and TRBJ1-3; D is unclear. V gave up 0 bases and J gave up 0 bases, with 10 bases separating them. Germline CDR1 SGDLS, CDR2 YYNGEE. The CDR3 totals 16 residues. The CDR3 DNA reads TGTGCCAGCAGCGTAGCTGCAGGAAACTCTGGAAACACCATATATTTT. Its translation is CASSVAAGNSGNTIYF.

V usage is TRBV4-3 and J usage is TRBJ1-2; D is perhaps TRBD1 (6 bases). The CDR3 extends over 17 amino acids. Germline CDR1 LGHNA, CDR2 YSLEER. V lost 3 bases and J 8 bases, leaving 25 bases between the germline ends. DNA of the CDR3: TGCGCCAGCAGCCACTCCCCTTCCGGACAGCTCCCCCAGGGCTACACCTTC. Protein product: CASSHSPSGQLPQGYTF.

As regards this clone: The same CDR3 arises from other DNA sequences in this sample as well. This CDR3 is CASSGGNSNQPQHF. DNA of the CDR3: TGTGCCAGCAGCGGAGGAAATAGCAATCAGCCCCAGCATTTT. This chain links TRBV9 with TRBJ1-5; the D is unclear. The CDR3 is 14 amino acids. Trimming pared 3 bases from V and 0 bases from J, leaving 7 bases between. Germline-derived CDR1 and CDR2 are SGDLS and YYNGEE.

The chain links TRBV7-2 to TRBJ1-5; D gene ambiguous. Per the germline V gene, CDR1 is SGHTA and CDR2 is FQGNSA. Trimming removed 2 bases from V and 7 bases from J, with 9 bases in between. The length of the CDR3 is 13 residues. CDR3 protein: CASSLSRIQPQHF. CDR3 coding DNA: TGTGCCAGCAGCTTATCGCGGATCCAGCCCCAGCATTTT.

This chain uses TRBV27 with TRBJ1-5, with a weak D call TRBD1 (5 bases). The CDR3 is made up of 17 amino acids. Germline values: CDR1 MNHEY, CDR2 SMNVEV (reference sequence). V was clipped by 6 bases and J by 1 base, with 19 bases between them. CDR3 region: CASRVSGEGLSNQPQHF. For the CDR3, the DNA is TGTGCCAGCAGGGTATCGGGGGAGGGTTTGAGCAATCAGCCCCAGCATTTT.

The gene calls are TRBV11-2 and TRBJ2-7, with TRBD2 identical over 8 bases. Germline lookup yields CDR1 SGHAT and CDR2 FQNNGV. The V gene end was trimmed by 6 bases and the J gene end by 2 bases; junction bases not matched to a gene: 9. The CDR3 extends over 15 amino acids. CDR3 loop: CASSLRGGSTYEQYF. CDR3 in DNA: TGTGCCAGCAGTTTACGGGGGGGGAGTACCTACGAGCAGTACTTC.

This clone occurred a few times. The chain couples TRBV19 to TRBJ2-1; D remains ambiguous. V was cut by 3 bases and J by 5 bases, with 11 bases left in between. The CDR3 is 14 amino acids. The germline gives CDR1 LNHDA, CDR2 SQIVND (reference sequence). CDR3 protein: CASSIRVEDNEQFF. The CDR3 DNA is TGTGCCAGTAGTATCCGGGTCGAAGACAATGAGCAGTTCTTC.

CDR3 sequence: CASSPGRGAQPQHF. As DNA, the CDR3 is TGTGCCAGCAGCCCTGGGCGGGGAGCTCAGCCCCAGCATTTT. This sequence joins TRBV27 and TRBJ1-5; D not resolved. Germline values: CDR1 MNHEY, CDR2 SMNVEV (reference sequence). Trimming pared 6 bases from V and 6 bases from J, leaving 15 bases between. CDR3 length: 14 amino acids.

The chain employs TRBV27 and TRBJ2-2, with TRBD1 matching 8 bases. Germline V gene sequence: CDR1 MNHEY, CDR2 SMNVEV (reference sequence). V was pared by 3 bases and J by 4 bases, with 4 bases of the junction left unmatched. CDR3 length: 15 residues. CDR3 protein: CASSFLRGRTGELFF. The CDR3 coding sequence is TGTGCCAGCAGTTTCCTCAGGGGGCGCACCGGGGAGCTGTTTTTT.

The J gene is TRBJ2-5, the V gene TRBV6-2 or TRBV6-3, with 8 nucleotides matching TRBD1. V shed 5 bases, J shed 3 bases, and the junction held 8 bases outside the gene matches. Germline V gene data show CDR1 as MNHEY and CDR2 as SVGEGT. The CDR3 spans 15 residues. CDR3 DNA sequence: TGTGCCAGCAGTCACCGATCGGACAGGGAAGAGACCCAGTACTTC. The encoded protein is CASSHRSDREETQYF.

The J gene is TRBJ2-7, the V gene TRBV2, with D hard to call. The V and J ends lost 7 bases and 2 bases respectively, with 12 bases between them. This CDR3 is 13 amino acids long. The V gene's germline CDR1 is SNHLY and CDR2 FYNNEI. This chain's CDR3 is CASKDLGAYEQYF. The CDR3 region has the DNA TGTGCCAGCAAAGATCTAGGAGCCTACGAGCAGTACTTC.